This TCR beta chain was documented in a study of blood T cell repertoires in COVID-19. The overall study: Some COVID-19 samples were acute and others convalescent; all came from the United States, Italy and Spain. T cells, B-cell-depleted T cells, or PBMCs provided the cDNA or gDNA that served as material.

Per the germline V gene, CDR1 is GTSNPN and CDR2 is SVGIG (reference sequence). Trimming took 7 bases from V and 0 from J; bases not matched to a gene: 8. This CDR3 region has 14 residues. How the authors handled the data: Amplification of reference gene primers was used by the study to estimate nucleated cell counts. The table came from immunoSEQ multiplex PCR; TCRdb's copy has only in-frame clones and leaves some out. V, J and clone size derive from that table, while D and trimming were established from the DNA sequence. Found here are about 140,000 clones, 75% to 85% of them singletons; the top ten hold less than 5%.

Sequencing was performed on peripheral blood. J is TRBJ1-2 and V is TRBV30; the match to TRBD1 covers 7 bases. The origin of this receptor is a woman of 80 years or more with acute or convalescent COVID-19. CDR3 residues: CAYGQDLANYGYTF. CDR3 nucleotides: TGTGCCTACGGACAGGACCTAGCTAACTATGGCTACACCTTC. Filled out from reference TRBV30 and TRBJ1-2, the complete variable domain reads SQTIHQWPATLVQPVGSPLSLECTVEGTSNPNLYWYRQAAGRGLQLLFYSVGIGQISSEVPQNLSASRPQDRQFILSSKKLLLSDSGFYLCAYGQDLANYGYTFGSGTRLTVV.